This TCR beta chain was captured by sequencing in a study of blood T cell repertoires in COVID-19 (dated by TCRdb to about 2020). As for the study more broadly: Samples from collaborators originated in the United States, Italy and Spain and spanned both the acute and convalescent phases of COVID-19. The prospective study material was composed of cDNA or gDNA derived from T cells, B-cell-depleted T cells, or PBMCs. Sample metadata almost always included a de-identified subject ID, COVID-19 status, age in years and sex. The samples were drawn from the first 160 participants of the ongoing ImmuneRACE study and from 950 to 1,500 subjects provided by 6 global collaborators. The repertoires were made available in a free public database intended to serve as a resource for research on the immune response to SARS-CoV-2. HLA class I and class II types, where available, came from metadata supplied by the sample provider rather than from assay-based typing. Subjects who had been exposed to COVID-19, were actively infected with it, or had recovered from it provided the deeply sampled blood TCRbeta repertoires that made up the dataset.

The investigation overall reported the following: The quantity of clinical and demographic metadata differed by source and by participant and was supplied without curation.

TCRbeta CDR3 regions were amplified from genomic DNA by means of the immunoSEQ Assay, a bias-controlled multiplex PCR. Processing in the source paper ran as follows. Nucleated cell counts per sample were estimated from amplification of reference gene primers within the assay. Sequence reads were collapsed and filtered to measure the absolute abundance of every unique TCRbeta CDR3 rearrangement. For each sample, productive Simpson clonality was calculated as the square root of Simpson's diversity index across productive rearrangements. Drawn from immuneACCESS, this table holds only the in-frame rearrangements with V and J called that TCRdb kept. Clones are partly lost; checked studies trace under half to an unresolved V gene and leave the rest unexplained. The V and J calls and the clone size are those of that table, but D and trimming were determined from the DNA. A total of 200,000 or so clones appear in this sample, roughly 90% of them only once. The ten top clones hold under 3% of the sample.

V lost 7 bases and J lost 0 bases, and the count of bases not matched to a germline gene is 4. From its cysteine to its phenylalanine, the CDR3 spans 15 amino acids. Only the CDR3 DNA is retained, 45 bases long and in frame from the first base. CDR1 and CDR2 are read off the germline V gene as MNHEY and SVGAGI. Enrolling through a virtual design, the prospective study's participants ranged in age from roughly 18 to 95 years and lived across 20 to 30 United States geographic areas. In the prospective study, participants were assigned to cohorts based on the clinical history participants reported in a screening survey and a study questionnaire. For ImmuneRACE Cohort 3, a participant was defined as recovered based on two consecutive negative NP/OP PCR tests, clearance by a healthcare professional, or resolution of symptoms. In the prospective study, mobile phlebotomists collected whole blood, serum and a nasopharyngeal or oropharyngeal swab from each participant. Additional blood draws and questionnaires over an approximately two-month period could optionally be provided by prospective study participants. Before DNA extraction, prospective study blood samples were shipped either frozen or at room temperature.

Regarding this clone: The clone's antigen remains unknown. Base-call qualities are not available, and no considerably larger clone is one nucleotide away.

The sequence was collected from a woman aged 30 to 39 who had recovered from COVID-19. Recombination connected TRBV6-5 to TRBJ1-3; 9 bases in the junction line up with TRBD1. Sequenced input: PBMCs or T cells enriched from blood (not recorded which). The nucleotide sequence reads as follows: TGTGCCAGCACCGACAGGGGGAGCTCTGGAAACACCATATATTTT. Translated, it gives CASTDRGSSGNTIYF.